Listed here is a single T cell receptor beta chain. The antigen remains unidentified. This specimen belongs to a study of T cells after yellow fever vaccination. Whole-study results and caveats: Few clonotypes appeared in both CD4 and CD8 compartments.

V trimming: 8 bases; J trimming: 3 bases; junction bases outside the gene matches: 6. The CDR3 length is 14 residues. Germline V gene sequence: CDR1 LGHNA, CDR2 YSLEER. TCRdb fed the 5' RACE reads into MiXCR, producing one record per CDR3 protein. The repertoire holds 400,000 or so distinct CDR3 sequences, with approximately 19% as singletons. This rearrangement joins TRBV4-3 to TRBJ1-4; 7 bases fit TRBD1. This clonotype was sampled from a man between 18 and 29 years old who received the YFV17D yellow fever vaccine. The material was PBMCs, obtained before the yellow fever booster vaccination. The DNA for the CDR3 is TGCGCCAGCTGGTCCGGGACAGCTAATGAAAAACTGTTTTTT. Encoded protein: CASWSGTANEKLFF.